This T cell receptor (beta chain) originates from a study of cytomegalovirus exposure and HLA in healthy donors. General study points: Researchers reported from a later analysis that most CMV-associated TCR beta chains appeared HLA-restricted.

Primers: 60 Vbeta forward and 13 Jbeta reverse. Only in-frame clones appear in the TCRdb table, and some are missing; sequencing was by immunoSEQ multiplex PCR. This table holds around 100,000 clones, about 70% found once. The V gene's germline CDR1 is WSHSY and CDR2 SAAADI. CDR3 length equals 15 residues. Deletions cut 4 bases from V and 4 bases from J, with 16 bases between. A word on this clone: Its antigen is unidentified.

The sequencing sample was made of PBMCs. The sequence came from a man in his thirties or forties in good health and CMV-seropositive. V and J are TRBV10-2 and TRBJ1-2, with D perhaps TRBD1 (5 bases). CDR3 DNA sequence: TGCGCCAGCAGTGGTGGTGGCAGGGCAGGCTATGGCTACACCTTC. This encodes CASSGGGRAGYGYTF.